This is a list of T cell receptor beta chains from one sample in a study of Graves' ophthalmopathy and Graves' hyperthyroidism. TCRdb processed the multiplex PCR reads anew with MiXCR; each CDR3 protein has one entry. The sample yields approximately 410,000 distinct CDR3 sequences, less than 20% seen once. Sequences were obtained from peripheral blood. The receptors here all came from a woman younger than 35 with stable Graves' hyperthyroidism. The CDR3 runs from the conserved cysteine through the conserved F or W. D genes are given only for firm matches. Clone size is given for some rows only: seen once, a few or many times, or a class if the clone is expanded.

CDR3	DNA	D	size	V	J
CASAPSQRSHGEAFF	TGTGCTAGTGCCCCATCACAGAGGTCTCACGGTGAAGCTTTCTTT	.	many	TRBV12-5	TRBJ1-1
CASSQDFSDPDEQYF	TGTGCCAGCTCGCAGGATTTCAGTGATCCGGACGAGCAGTACTTC	.	few	TRBV18	TRBJ2-7
CASSPGRILYYGYTF	TGTGCCAGCAGCCCTGGTCGGATTCTATACTATGGCTACACCTTC	.	many	TRBV14	TRBJ1-2
CASSFREGGRNTEAFF	TGTGCCAGCAGCTTCCGAGAGGGGGGACGGAACACTGAAGCTTTCTTT	.	.	TRBV5-5	TRBJ1-1
CASSPQGTNTGELFF	TGTGCCAGCAGTCCACAGGGGACGAACACCGGGGAGCTGTTTTTT	TRBD1	few	TRBV7-2	TRBJ2-2
CASSSRTNYGYTF	TGTGCCAGCAGTTCCCGAACTAACTATGGCTACACCTTC	.	many	TRBV12-3/TRBV12-4	TRBJ1-2
CASSYFGTGLTYYGYTF	TGTGCCAGCAGTTACTTCGGGACAGGCCTTACCTACTATGGCTACACCTTC	TRBD1	.	TRBV6-2/TRBV6-3	TRBJ1-2
CASSLRGGGAEETQYF	TGCGCCAGCAGCCTCCGGGGAGGGGGGGCCGAGGAGACCCAGTACTTC	.	many	TRBV5-1	TRBJ2-5
CASSYSETGTYGYTF	TGTGCCAGCAGTTACTCTGAAACAGGGACCTATGGCTACACCTTC	.	many	TRBV6-5	TRBJ1-2
CASGLPTDGRWTGELFF	TGTGCTAGTGGTTTGCCTACCGACGGGAGGTGGACCGGGGAGCTGTTTTTT	TRBD2	many	TRBV12-5	TRBJ2-2
CASSYSMRQGYLHEQYF	TGTGCCAGCAGTTACTCGATGCGACAGGGGTATCTCCACGAGCAGTACTTC	TRBD1	.	TRBV6-5	TRBJ2-7
CATSDRTVYGYTF	TGTGCCACCAGTGACAGAACTGTCTATGGCTACACCTTC	.	many	TRBV24-1	TRBJ1-2
CASSFGHPGGHSNQPQHF	TGTGCCAGCAGTTTTGGGCACCCCGGGGGTCATAGCAATCAGCCCCAGCATTTT	.	many	TRBV28	TRBJ1-5
CASSLQTPQRDIYSYEQYF	TGTGCCAGCAGCTTACAGACCCCACAAAGGGACATATACTCCTACGAGCAGTACTTC	.	many	TRBV13	TRBJ2-7
CSASEGGSNQPQHF	TGCAGTGCTAGTGAGGGGGGAAGCAATCAGCCCCAGCATTTT	.	many	TRBV20-1	TRBJ1-5
CASSESHRGGRSSYEQYF	TGCGCCAGCAGTGAGTCCCACCGGGGGGGCAGGTCAAGCTACGAGCAGTACTTC	TRBD2	few	TRBV10-1	TRBJ2-7
CASTPEAGGTGELFF	TGTGCCAGCACCCCGGAAGCGGGGGGCACCGGGGAGCTGTTTTTT	TRBD2	few	TRBV7-8	TRBJ2-2
CASSIRQGLYEQYF	TGTGCCAGCAGTATCCGACAGGGTTTGTACGAGCAGTACTTC	TRBD1	many	TRBV12-3/TRBV12-4	TRBJ2-7
CASSPTGGSPLHF	TGTGCCAGCAGCCCCACGGGCGGTTCACCCCTCCACTTT	.	.	TRBV12-3/TRBV12-4	TRBJ1-6
CASSVGQGAAEAFF	TGTGCCAGCAGCGTGGGACAGGGGGCCGCTGAAGCTTTCTTT	TRBD1	many	TRBV28	TRBJ1-1
CASSRASGNYGYTF	TGTGCCAGCAGCCGCGCGTCGGGGAACTATGGCTACACCTTC	.	.	TRBV3-1	TRBJ1-2
CASRGIWSADSNYGYTF	TGTGCCAGCAGGGGGATCTGGTCAGCAGATTCTAACTATGGCTACACCTTC	.	many	TRBV6-4	TRBJ1-2
CASQRTGGNTIYF	TGCGCCAGCCAGAGGACAGGTGGAAACACCATATATTTT	TRBD1	few	TRBV5-1	TRBJ1-3
CASSLPSPNYGYTF	TGTGCCAGCAGTTTACCCAGTCCTAACTATGGCTACACCTTC	.	many	TRBV12-3/TRBV12-4	TRBJ1-2
CASSLVGTASTFSYEQYF	TGTGCCAGCAGCTTAGTTGGGACCGCTTCTACGTTTTCCTACGAGCAGTACTTC	.	.	TRBV11-2	TRBJ2-7
CASSIGDPIYGYTF	TGTGCCAGTAGTATAGGGGACCCGATCTATGGCTACACCTTC	.	few	TRBV19	TRBJ1-2
CASSMRGRYGYTF	TGTGCCAGTAGTATGAGGGGGCGCTATGGCTACACCTTC	TRBD1	many	TRBV19	TRBJ1-2
CASSNRAQETQYF	TGTGCCAGCAGCAACCGGGCCCAAGAGACCCAGTACTTC	.	many	TRBV7-2	TRBJ2-5
CASSAQRNTEAFF	TGTGCCAGCAGTGCGCAGAGGAACACTGAAGCTTTCTTT	.	many	TRBV6-1	TRBJ1-1
CASSREGQGAGFISNQPQHF	TGTGCCAGTAGTAGGGAGGGACAGGGGGCTGGGTTCATTAGCAATCAGCCCCAGCATTTT	TRBD1	many	TRBV19	TRBJ1-5
CASSLPQGDSGNTIYF	TGTGCCAGCAGTCTACCACAGGGGGACTCTGGAAACACCATATATTTT	TRBD1	many	TRBV6-5	TRBJ1-3
CASSPLGGTGELFF	TGTGCCAGCAGTCCCCTAGGCGGCACCGGGGAGCTGTTTTTT	.	many	TRBV6-4	TRBJ2-2
CASSYGTPRQETQYF	TGTGCCAGCAGTTACGGGACACCTAGACAAGAGACCCAGTACTTC	.	many	TRBV6-2/TRBV6-3	TRBJ2-5
CASSPLDGPNQPQHF	TGTGCCAGCAGTCCATTGGACGGACCAAACCAGCCCCAGCATTTT	.	many	TRBV28	TRBJ1-5
CASSGGTSISGYTF	TGCGCCAGCAGCGGAGGGACATCTATCTCTGGCTACACCTTC	.	.	TRBV5-1	TRBJ1-2
CASSLQGSHQPQHF	TGTGCCAGCAGCCTACAGGGATCGCATCAGCCCCAGCATTTT	.	many	TRBV12-3/TRBV12-4	TRBJ1-5